This record covers a single T cell receptor (beta chain). Its specificity is not known. The CDR3 sequence is 13 residues long. PCR involved 60 Vbeta and 13 Jbeta primers. Using immunoSEQ multiplex PCR, the repertoire was profiled, and TCRdb retains in-frame clones only, with some absent. Here the sample spans more than 40,000 clones, around 85% being singletons. This entry is derived from a study of cytomegalovirus exposure and HLA in healthy donors. Study-wide results and caveats: Indistinguishable V segments such as TRBV6-2 and TRBV6-3 were excluded. High specificity and sensitivity for cytomegalovirus status were reported for the classifier. Previous analysis showed most TCR beta V segments were productive about 90% or about 30% of the time.

V usage is TRBV21-1 and J usage is TRBJ1-6. TRBV21-1 is marked as a pseudogene. Specimen: PBMCs. The origin of this receptor is a man over 45 in good health and CMV-seronegative. DNA of the CDR3: TGTGCCAGCAGCAACGTTAACGGACTTCCCCTCCACTTT. This translates into CASSNVNGLPLHF.